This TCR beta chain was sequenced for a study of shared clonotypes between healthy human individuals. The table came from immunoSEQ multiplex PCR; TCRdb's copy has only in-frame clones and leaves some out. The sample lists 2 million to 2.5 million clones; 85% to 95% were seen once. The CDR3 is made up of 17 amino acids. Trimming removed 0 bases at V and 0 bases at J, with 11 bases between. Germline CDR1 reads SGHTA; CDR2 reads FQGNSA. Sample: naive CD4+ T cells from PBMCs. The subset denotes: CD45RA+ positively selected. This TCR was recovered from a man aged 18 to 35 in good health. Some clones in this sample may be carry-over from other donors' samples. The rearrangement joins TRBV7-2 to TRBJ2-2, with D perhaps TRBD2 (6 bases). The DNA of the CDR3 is TGTGCCAGCAGCTTAGCCATGGCGGGACCGAACACCGGGGAGCTGTTTTTT. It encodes CASSLAMAGPNTGELFF. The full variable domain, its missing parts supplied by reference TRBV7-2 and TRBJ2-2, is GAGVSQSPSNKVTEKGKDVELRCDPISGHTALYWYRQSLGQGLEFLIYFQGNSAPDKSGLPSDRFSAERTGGSVSTLTIQRTQQEDSAVYLCASSLAMAGPNTGELFFGEGSRLTVL.